Listed below are T cell receptor beta chains from one sample, sequenced in a study of a mutant IDH1 vaccine in newly diagnosed glioma. Their cognate antigens are unknown. Using immunoSEQ multiplex PCR, the repertoire was profiled, and TCRdb retains in-frame clones only, with some absent. Of around 40,000 clones in the sample, about 75% were seen once. The source was PBMCs, collected from a glioma patient whose treatment included an IDH1 peptide vaccine. Receptor source: a man between 45 and 60 years old with glioma. Each CDR3 is given with its conserved first and last residue. Each record gives: D gene, CDR3 length, J gene, V gene, clone size, CDR3 protein, CDR3 DNA. The D gene is left open where the match is weak. The size field is filled for only some rows; it gives once, few, many or a size class.

TRBD1,15,TRBJ1-6,TRBV5-4,few,CASSQGAGFNSPLHF,TGTGCCAGCAGCCAGGGGGCCGGCTTCAATTCACCCCTCCACTTT
.,14,TRBJ2-7,TRBV2,.,CASSDFSLPYEQYF,TGTGCCAGCAGTGATTTCTCCTTACCGTACGAGCAGTACTTC
TRBD1,15,TRBJ2-7,TRBV10-1,.,CASEEGGQGSYEQYF,TGCGCCAGCGAGGAGGGGGGACAGGGGTCCTACGAGCAGTACTTC
.,14,TRBJ1-3,TRBV9,.,CASSVSGPGNTIYF,TGTGCCAGCAGCGTATCGGGGCCAGGAAACACCATATATTTT
TRBD1,14,TRBJ1-3,TRBV6-1,few,CASSDDRAGNTIYF,TGTGCCAGCAGTGATGACAGGGCAGGAAACACCATATATTTT
.,15,TRBJ2-5,TRBV6-1,.,CASRSAGTNSGAQYF,TGTGCCAGCCGATCGGCCGGGACCAACAGTGGGGCCCAGTACTTC
.,14,TRBJ2-7,TRBV6-5,once,CASSYYRSSYEQYF,TGTGCCAGCAGTTACTATCGGTCATCCTACGAGCAGTACTTC
.,16,TRBJ2-7,TRBV14,.,CASSQDVIRISYEQYF,TGTGCCAGCAGCCAAGATGTCATTCGTATTTCCTACGAGCAGTACTTC
.,12,TRBJ2-1,TRBV7-6,few,CASSPTNDEQFF,TGTGCCAGCAGCCCGACTAACGATGAGCAGTTCTTC
.,15,TRBJ1-2,TRBV2,.,CASSEGQSANYGYTF,TGTGCCAGCAGTGAAGGACAAAGCGCTAACTATGGCTACACCTTC
.,15,TRBJ2-7,TRBV19,.,CASSTRGDGAYEQYF,TGTGCCAGTAGTACCCGCGGGGACGGGGCCTACGAGCAGTACTTC
.,12,TRBJ2-7,TRBV2,.,CASSTLSYEQYF,TGTGCCAGCAGTACCCTCTCCTACGAGCAGTACTTC
.,16,TRBJ1-6,TRBV7-8,once,CASSLFLGEANSPLHF,TGTGCCAGCAGCTTATTTCTGGGAGAAGCCAATTCACCCCTCCACTTT
.,14,TRBJ1-1,TRBV30,.,CAWRLRGGEGEAFF,TGTGCCTGGAGGCTACGGGGGGGCGAGGGTGAAGCTTTCTTT
.,11,TRBJ2-1,TRBV5-1,.,CASTQANEQFF,TGCGCCAGCACCCAGGCTAATGAGCAGTTCTTC